The 29 T cell receptor beta chains below come from one sample, sequenced in a study of cytomegalovirus exposure and HLA in healthy donors. The primer mix had 60 Vbeta and 13 Jbeta primers. Repertoires were generated with immunoSEQ multiplex PCR, while TCRdb's copy carries only in-frame clones and drops some. In the table there are 120,000 or so clones, approximately 80% of which are singletons. The sequenced sample consisted of PBMCs. Receptor source: a man aged 30 to 39 in good health and CMV-seropositive.

The table lists this clone with a count of one. J is TRBJ1-6 and V is TRBV30; 10 bases align to TRBD1. This CDR3 is built from 13 residues. Germline CDR1 is GTSNPN and CDR2 is SVGIG (reference sequence). Germline trimming cut 5 bases from V and 8 bases from J; bases unmatched to any gene: 3. The CDR3 region is CAWGTGVDSPLHF. The CDR3 coding sequence is TGTGCCTGGGGGACAGGGGTCGATTCACCCCTCCACTTT.

This CDR3 is CASSPKAVGNTEAFF. The CDR3 coding sequence is TGTGCCAGCAGTCCGAAGGCGGTAGGAAACACTGAAGCTTTCTTT. The chain employs TRBV6-4 and TRBJ1-1; no reliable D call. This CDR3 contains 15 residues. V was shortened by 5 bases and J by 2 bases, with 15 bases between the two germline ends. Germline CDR1 reads MRHNA; CDR2 reads SNTAGT.

This chain joins TRBV30 and TRBJ2-7; 9 bases fit TRBD1. V lost 5 bases, J lost 9 bases, and 11 bases stayed unmatched. Germline CDR1 is GTSNPN and CDR2 is SVGIG (reference sequence). The CDR3 totals 13 residues. CDR3 bases: TGTGCCTGGTCCGGGACAGGGCTTGTCTGGCAGTACTTC. It specifies CAWSGTGLVWQYF. Together with reference TRBV30 and TRBJ2-7, the CDR3 gives the full variable domain: SQTIHQWPATLVQPVGSPLSLECTVEGTSNPNLYWYRQAAGRGLQLLFYSVGIGQISSEVPQNLSASRPQDRQFILSSKKLLLSDSGFYLCAWSGTGLVWQYFGPGTRLTVT.

V is TRBV4-2 and J is TRBJ2-2; 8 bases align to TRBD1. The CDR3 is made up of 17 amino acids. Germline assignment: CDR1 LGHNA and CDR2 YNFKEQ. V lost 1 base, J lost 2 bases, and 6 bases stayed unmatched. Here the CDR3 reads CASSQGTGNLNTGELFF. In DNA form, the CDR3 reads TGTGCCAGCAGCCAAGGGACAGGGAACTTAAACACCGGGGAGCTGTTTTTT.

This clone has a handful of counts. The gene calls are TRBV11-3 and TRBJ2-5; the match to TRBD2 covers 8 bases. The germline V gene has CDR1 SGHNT and CDR2 YENEEA. V was clipped by 0 bases and J by 4 bases; unmatched bases: 4. The CDR3 loop spans 15 amino acids. The CDR3 sequence: CASSLDSGTGETQYF. The CDR3 coding sequence is TGTGCCAGCAGCTTAGATAGCGGGACGGGAGAGACCCAGTACTTC.

This clone showed up just once. The chain combines TRBV27 with TRBJ1-1; a possible D gene is TRBD1 (6 bases). The CDR3 sequence is 13 residues long. Germline V gene data show CDR1 as MNHEY and CDR2 as SMNVEV (reference sequence). V dropped 3 bases and J dropped 8 bases, with 13 bases sitting between them. Written as DNA, the CDR3 is TGTGCCAGCAGTTTCTCGGGACACCCAGAAGCTTTCTTT. Translated: CASSFSGHPEAFF.

A single count supports this clone. The V call is TRBV5-1, the J call TRBJ1-2; no clear D gene. CDR1 and CDR2 from the germline V gene are SGHRS and YFSETQ. The CDR3 covers 13 residues. V was pared by 0 bases and J by 3 bases, with 6 bases between. CDR3 nucleotide sequence: TGCGCCAGCAGCTTGGTTAGCCACTATGGCTACACCTTC. This gives the protein CASSLVSHYGYTF.

V and J are TRBV5-1 and TRBJ2-1; 8 bases fit TRBD2. Germline assignment: CDR1 SGHRS and CDR2 YFSETQ. V was clipped by 1 base and J by 8 bases; unmatched bases: 8. This CDR3 has 15 amino acids. Here the CDR3 reads CASSLSGGLSDEQFF. CDR3 DNA: TGCGCCAGCAGCTTGAGCGGGGGCCTTTCAGATGAGCAGTTCTTC.

V and J are TRBV19 and TRBJ1-5, with D uncertain. The V gene lost 2 bases and the J gene lost 6 bases, with 11 bases spanning the gap. The CDR3 spans 14 residues. Looked up from germline, CDR1 is LNHDA and CDR2 is SQIVND (reference sequence). The CDR3 sequence is CASSISGNAQPQHF. The CDR3 DNA reads as TGTGCCAGTAGTATATCGGGGAACGCTCAGCCCCAGCATTTT.

This clone has only one observation. This sequence joins TRBV18 and TRBJ2-3; D remains unclear. Trimming pared 1 base from V and 2 bases from J, leaving 10 bases between. Germline loops: CDR1 KGHSH, CDR2 LQKENI. The length of the CDR3 is 15 residues. CDR3 coding DNA: TGTGCCAGCTCACCACTCGGCGGTTACACAGATACGCAGTATTTT. Translated, it gives CASSPLGGYTDTQYF. Complete variable domain (other parts from reference TRBV18 and TRBJ2-3): NAGVMQNPRHLVRRRGQEARLRCSPMKGHSHVYWYRQLPEEGLKFMVYLQKENIIDESGMPKERFSAEFPKEGPSILRIQQVVRGDSAAYFCASSPLGGYTDTQYFGPGTRLTVL.

The J gene is TRBJ1-4, the V gene TRBV5-1; TRBD1 aligns across 7 bases. The CDR3 loop spans 19 amino acids. V dropped 4 bases and J dropped 0; count of bases not matched to a gene: 15. Germline V gene sequence: CDR1 SGHRS, CDR2 YFSETQ. CDR3 protein: CASSRIGTAFDATNEKLFF. CDR3 nucleotide sequence: TGCGCCAGCAGCCGAATTGGGACAGCTTTTGATGCAACTAATGAAAAACTGTTTTTT.

V is TRBV4-1 and J is TRBJ1-2; tentatively, D is TRBD1 (5 bases). Germline CDR1 and CDR2: MGHRA and YSYEKL. V lost 0 bases, J lost 6 bases, and 8 bases lay in between. The CDR3 loop spans 13 amino acids. The CDR3 sequence: CASSQEGGDGYTF. The CDR3 DNA reads TGCGCCAGCAGCCAAGAGGGGGGGGATGGCTACACCTTC.

The rearrangement links TRBV27 to TRBJ1-5, with no clear D. This CDR3 spans 12 amino acids. Trimming cost V 5 bases and J 6 bases, with 8 bases left between them. Germline V gives CDR1 MNHEY, CDR2 SMNVEV (reference sequence). In DNA form, the CDR3 reads TGTGCCAGCAGTAACCTCGGTCAGCCCCAGCATTTT. Translating it yields CASSNLGQPQHF.

The genes are TRBV19 and TRBJ2-7; 8 nucleotides agree with TRBD2. Trimming removed 5 bases from V and 2 bases from J; junction bases left unmatched: 2. This CDR3 comprises 13 residues. Germline CDR1 reads LNHDA; CDR2 reads SQIVND (reference sequence). CDR3 in amino acids: CASSLAGTYEQYF. In DNA form, the CDR3 reads TGTGCCAGTAGTTTAGCGGGGACCTACGAGCAGTACTTC.

V gene TRBV6-6 combines with J gene TRBJ1-3; D gene uncertain. The germline V and J ends were trimmed by 6 bases and 0 bases, with 12 bases remaining between them. The CDR3 is 15 residues long. Germline CDR1 reads MNHNY; CDR2 reads SVGAGI (reference sequence). CDR3 sequence reads: CASSWASYSGNTIYF. The CDR3, as DNA: TGTGCCAGCAGCTGGGCCTCTTACTCTGGAAACACCATATATTTT.

J is TRBJ1-5 and V is TRBV6-1; TRBD1 matches at 8 bases. Germline V CDR1 and CDR2: MNHNS, SASEGT. The CDR3 covers 14 residues. After removal of 6 bases from V and 5 bases from J, the junction contained 6 bases not matched to a gene. In DNA form, the CDR3 reads TGTGCCAGCAGCCCCTACAGGGGGGATCAGCCCCAGCATTTT. Translated: CASSPYRGDQPQHF.

V and J are TRBV11-1 and TRBJ2-5, with D hard to call. With 3 bases removed from V and 5 bases from J, the gap between germline ends came to 7 bases. This CDR3 is built from 12 residues. Per the germline V gene, CDR1 is SGHAT and CDR2 is FQDESV (reference sequence). In nucleotides, the CDR3 is TGTGCCAGCAGCTTGAGGAAGGAGACCCAGTACTTC. Its protein is CASSLRKETQYF.

The chain links TRBV6-5 to TRBJ2-1, with D possibly being TRBD1 (5 bases). CDR3 length: 14 amino acids. Germline loops: CDR1 MNHEY, CDR2 SVGAGI. Trimming stripped 8 bases from V and 4 bases from J, with 15 bases between. CDR3 sequence: CASGNRRQYNEQFF. Written as DNA, the CDR3 is TGTGCCAGCGGAAACAGGAGACAATACAATGAGCAGTTCTTC.

This chain joins TRBV27 and TRBJ2-3; D is unresolved. From germline, CDR1 is MNHEY and CDR2 SMNVEV (reference sequence). This CDR3 has 11 residues. The germline V and J ends were trimmed by 5 bases and 4 bases, with 4 bases remaining between them. CDR3 bases: TGTGCCAGCAGTCAGTCAGATACGCAGTATTTT. Its protein is CASSQSDTQYF.

This clone was counted between two and nine times. The gene calls are TRBV28 and TRBJ2-5; 9 bases fit TRBD1. The J call is doubtful: the DNA matches TRBJ2-7 better. Germline CDR1 is MDHEN and CDR2 is SYDVKM. This CDR3 has 14 residues. CDR3 region: CASRLTGGSYEQYF. DNA for the CDR3: TGTGCCAGCAGACTGACAGGGGGCTCCTACGAGCAGTACTTC.

The genes are TRBV7-8 and TRBJ2-1; 8 nucleotides match TRBD2. V dropped 5 bases and J dropped 5; count of bases not matched to a gene: 8. Germline V lookup: CDR1 SGHVS, CDR2 FQNEAQ. The CDR3 contains 15 residues. In DNA, the CDR3 is TGTGCCAGCAGCCCTCCGGGGGGGGCCGACAATGAGCAGTTCTTC. As protein: CASSPPGGADNEQFF.

The chain is built from TRBV15 and TRBJ2-7; 9 bases match TRBD2. Germline V gene lookup returns CDR1 LNHNV and CDR2 YYDKDF (reference sequence). This CDR3 is 16 amino acids long. The V gene end was trimmed by 3 bases and the J gene end by 2 bases; junction bases not matched to a gene: 8. The CDR3 loop reads CATSSYAGGKPYEQYF. DNA of the CDR3: TGTGCCACCAGCAGTTACGCGGGGGGGAAGCCCTACGAGCAGTACTTC.

This clone was seen a handful of times. The gene calls are TRBV6-1 and TRBJ1-2; 8 bases match TRBD1. Germline assignment: CDR1 MNHNS and CDR2 SASEGT. There are 14 residues in the CDR3. After removal of 4 bases from V and 6 bases from J, the junction contained 7 bases not matched to a gene. CDR3 bases: TGTGCCAGCAGTGGATACAGGGGGGAGGATGGCTACACCTTC. Its protein product is CASSGYRGEDGYTF.

V usage is TRBV5-6 and J usage is TRBJ1-1, with 9 bases fitting TRBD1. After removal of 0 bases from V and 11 bases from J, the junction contained 11 bases not matched to a gene. Looked up from germline, CDR1 is SGHDT and CDR2 is YYEEEE. The CDR3 has 15 residues. The DNA for the CDR3 is TGTGCCAGCAGCTTGGAGGGCGGACAGGGGTTCTACGCTTTCTTT. Its protein product is CASSLEGGQGFYAFF. Supplemented by reference TRBV5-6 and TRBJ1-1, the full variable domain reads DAGVTQSPTHLIKTRGQQVTLRCSPKSGHDTVSWYQQALGQGPQFIFQYYEEEERQRGNFPDRFSGHQFPNYSSELNVNALLLGDSALYLCASSLEGGQGFYAFFGQGTRLTVV.

The CDR3 here is CATSRGVRGLFEKLFF. CDR3 DNA: TGTGCCACCAGCAGAGGTGTCAGGGGGCTTTTTGAAAAACTGTTTTTT. The chain recombines TRBV15 with TRBJ1-4; 8 positions agree with TRBD1. In germline, CDR1 is LNHNV, CDR2 YYDKDF (reference sequence). This CDR3 spans 16 amino acids. V shed 1 base, J shed 7 bases, and the junction held 8 bases outside the gene matches. Using reference TRBV15 and TRBJ1-4 for the parts outside the CDR3, the full variable domain is DAMVIQNPRYQVTQFGKPVTLSCSQTLNHNVMYWYQQKSSQAPKLLFHYYDKDFNNEADTPDNFQSRRPNTSFCFLDIRSPGLGDTAMYLCATSRGVRGLFEKLFFGSGTQLSVL.

The V and J genes are TRBV5-1 and TRBJ1-6, with D perhaps matching TRBD1 (5 bases). V was cut by 3 bases and J by 14 bases, with 18 bases left in between. Germline CDR1 SGHRS, CDR2 YFSETQ. The CDR3 is 14 amino acids. This chain's CDR3 is CASSSTGTRGALHF. DNA for the CDR3: TGCGCCAGCAGCTCGACCGGGACCCGGGGGGCCCTCCACTTT.

The V and J genes are TRBV5-6 and TRBJ1-1, with 8 nucleotides matching TRBD1. The CDR3 extends over 13 amino acids. The trim removed 0 bases at V and 9 bases at J, leaving 4 bases unmatched. Germline lookup yields CDR1 SGHDT and CDR2 YYEEEE. CDR3 sequence (DNA): TGTGCCAGCAGCTTGGAGGGGGACAGGCAAGCTTTCTTT. It is translated as CASSLEGDRQAFF.

The chain is built from TRBV11-2 and TRBJ2-7, with TRBD1 matching 7 bases. V was clipped by 1 base and J by 0 bases; unmatched bases: 3. CDR1 is SGHAT and CDR2 is FQNNGV in the germline V gene. This CDR3 contains 15 residues. CDR3 sequence (DNA): TGTGCCAGCAGCTTAGCCTGGGACAGCTCCTACGAGCAGTACTTC. Its translation is CASSLAWDSSYEQYF.

This chain joins TRBV6-1 and TRBJ2-3; 15 bases are shared with TRBD2. CDR3 length equals 17 residues. The trim removed 4 bases at V and 4 bases at J, leaving 6 bases unmatched. Germline loops: CDR1 MNHNS, CDR2 SASEGT. CDR3 in DNA: TGTGCCAGCAGTGGCTGGACTAGCGGGGGGGCGGCAGATACGCAGTATTTT. Amino acids: CASSGWTSGGAADTQYF.